This T cell receptor beta chain was identified in a study of blood T cell repertoires in COVID-19 (dated by TCRdb to between 2020 and 2021). As for the study more broadly: Samples from collaborators originated in the United States, Italy and Spain and spanned both the acute and convalescent phases of COVID-19. The prospective study material was composed of cDNA or gDNA derived from T cells, B-cell-depleted T cells, or PBMCs. The dataset comprised deeply sampled blood TCRbeta repertoires from subjects exposed to, actively infected with, or recovered from COVID-19. The repertoires were released in a freely available public database intended as a resource for research on the immune response to SARS-CoV-2. The samples were drawn from the first 160 participants of the ongoing ImmuneRACE study and from under 1,500 subjects provided by 6 global collaborators. The sample metadata nearly always contained a de-identified subject ID, COVID-19 status, age in years and sex. HLA class I and class II types, where available, came from metadata supplied by the sample provider rather than from assay-based typing.

About this clone: No cognate antigen has been identified for it. No qualities accompany the bases; no much larger clone lies one base away.

The immunoSEQ Assay, a bias-controlled multiplex PCR, was used to amplify TCRbeta CDR3 regions from genomic DNA. Under the source paper's analysis protocol: The number of nucleated cells in each sample was estimated from the amplification of reference gene primers within the assay. To quantify the absolute abundance of each unique TCRbeta CDR3 rearrangement, sequence reads were collapsed and filtered. For each sample, productive Simpson clonality was calculated as the square root of Simpson's diversity index across productive rearrangements. The table was pulled from immuneACCESS by TCRdb, which kept in-frame rearrangements only. Such tables lose some clones; where checked, under half of the loss comes from unresolved V genes, and the rest has no known cause. Clone size and the V and J calls come from that table; the DNA yielded D and trimming. The sample table contains some 350,000 clones; only one count was recorded for around 82% of them. The ten most abundant clones make up 2.5% to 3% of the sample.

Paper-wide results and their limitations: How much clinical and demographic metadata was included differed by source and by participant, and the metadata was provided uncurated.

In the germline V gene, CDR1 corresponds to SQVTM and CDR2 to ANQGSEA. The CDR3, cysteine through phenylalanine, is 12 amino acids long. The CDR3 DNA has 36 bases and is translated from base 1. V lost 6 bases and J lost 2 bases; the stretch between them is 11 bases long. The collaborating institutions used their own protocols to collect whole blood in K2EDTA tubes. For TCRbeta analysis, collaborator samples were shipped as frozen whole blood, as isolated PBMCs, or as DNA extracted from either sample type. Material for sequencing was peripheral blood. This TCR was recovered from a man aged 30-40 years with active or convalescent COVID-19. The chain was built from TRBV29-1 and TRBJ2-7; the D region possibly corresponds to TRBD1 (6 bases align). The CDR3: CSVGDKTYEQYF. The DNA reads TGCAGCGTAGGGGACAAAACCTACGAGCAGTACTTC.